A selection of T cell receptor beta chains follows, all from one sample in a study of identical twins. TCRdb passed the 5' RACE reads through MiXCR, listing each CDR3 protein once. Found here are about 470,000 distinct CDR3 sequences, about 24% of them singletons; the top ten hold 2.9%. These data were likewise used in another study, on T cells expressing NK-cell markers.

Material: CD4+ T cells sorted from blood. Source of these receptors: a woman younger than 35 in good health. Each CDR3 is given with its conserved first and last residue. D genes are given only for firm matches. Rows give clone size only sometimes, using once, few, many, or a class for an expanded clone.

V	J	D	size	CDR3	DNA
TRBV19	TRBJ2-2	NA	NA	CASRSAGTNTGELFF	TGTGCCAGTCGCTCGGCGGGAACGAACACCGGGGAGCTGTTTTTT
TRBV24-1	TRBJ2-3	TRBD2	NA	CATSPGLAGSTDTQYF	TGTGCCACCAGCCCAGGACTAGCGGGGAGCACAGATACGCAGTATTTT
TRBV20-1	TRBJ1-1	TRBD1	NA	CSARDPGQGDFRAFF	TGCAGTGCTAGAGATCCGGGCCAGGGGGATTTTAGAGCTTTCTTT
TRBV30	TRBJ1-2	NA	NA	CAWGQINFYGYTF	TGTGCCTGGGGACAGATCAACTTCTATGGCTACACCTTC
TRBV11-3	TRBJ2-1	TRBD2	NA	CASESGGTYNEQFF	TGTGCCAGCGAGAGCGGGGGTACCTACAATGAGCAGTTCTTC
TRBV4-3	TRBJ1-4	TRBD1	NA	CASGQGQTPEKLFF	TGCGCCAGCGGACAGGGACAGACTCCCGAAAAACTGTTTTTT
TRBV29-1	TRBJ2-7	NA	many	CSVEGWGLGASYEQYF	TGCAGCGTTGAAGGTTGGGGGCTCGGGGCCTCCTACGAGCAGTACTTC
TRBV12-3/TRBV12-4	TRBJ2-3	NA	few	CASTRANTQYF	TGTGCCAGCACTCGTGCCAATACGCAGTATTTT
TRBV7-9	TRBJ1-2	TRBD1	NA	CASSLTGTGGVGYTF	TGTGCCAGCAGCTTAACCGGGACAGGGGGCGTTGGCTACACCTTC
TRBV15	TRBJ1-1	NA	few	CATSRDGWGTEAFF	TGTGCCACCAGCAGAGATGGTTGGGGAACTGAAGCTTTCTTT
TRBV5-1	TRBJ2-2	TRBD1	few	CASSFRVTGGTNTGELFF	TGCGCCAGCAGCTTTCGTGTGACAGGGGGCACGAACACCGGGGAGCTGTTTTTT
TRBV12-3/TRBV12-4	TRBJ2-3	TRBD1	NA	CASSLSYRGAGTDTQYF	TGTGCCAGCAGTTTATCCTACAGGGGGGCGGGGACAGATACGCAGTATTTT
TRBV5-1	TRBJ1-3	NA	few	CASSLEGSAGNTIYF	TGCGCCAGCAGCTTGGAGGGCAGCGCTGGAAACACCATATATTTT
TRBV5-1	TRBJ2-1	TRBD2	NA	CASSWGLLYNEQFF	TGCGCCAGCAGCTGGGGACTACTATACAATGAGCAGTTCTTC
TRBV6-5	TRBJ2-3	TRBD2	NA	CASSSPAGGGTDTQYF	TGTGCCAGCAGTTCCCCCGCGGGGGGAGGGACAGATACGCAGTATTTT
TRBV12-3/TRBV12-4	TRBJ2-1	TRBD2	NA	CASSLGSSGGDEQFF	TGTGCCAGCAGTTTAGGGTCTAGCGGGGGGGATGAGCAGTTCTTC
TRBV12-3/TRBV12-4	TRBJ2-3	NA	NA	CASSLSIATQYF	TGTGCCAGCAGTTTGTCCATCGCTACGCAGTATTTT
TRBV5-6	TRBJ2-7	TRBD1	many	CASSPGTAYEQYF	TGTGCCAGCAGCCCGGGGACAGCGTACGAGCAGTACTTC
TRBV7-2	TRBJ2-7	NA	few	CASSLGVSSRNEQYF	TGTGCCAGCAGCTTAGGCGTTAGCTCGCGAAACGAGCAGTACTTC
TRBV6-2/TRBV6-3	TRBJ2-3	TRBD1	NA	CASSYPTSRRGLEDTQYF	TGTGCCAGCAGTTACCCCACATCGCGCAGGGGGCTTGAAGATACGCAGTATTTT
TRBV5-1	TRBJ2-7	NA	NA	CASSLGVRSGAYEQYF	TGCGCCAGCAGCTTGGGGGTGAGGAGCGGTGCCTACGAGCAGTACTTC
TRBV12-3/TRBV12-4	TRBJ2-2	NA	few	CASSLTGVGGELFF	TGTGCCAGCAGTTTAACGGGGGTTGGCGGGGAGCTGTTTTTT
TRBV4-2	TRBJ2-3	NA	NA	CASSQEQLASTDTQYF	TGTGCCAGCAGCCAAGAGCAACTAGCTAGCACAGATACGCAGTATTTT
TRBV6-2/TRBV6-3	TRBJ2-1	NA	few	CASSALAGREFF	TGTGCCAGCAGTGCCTTGGCGGGTCGCGAGTTCTTC
TRBV12-5	TRBJ2-1	TRBD2	NA	CASGLVLLAGGDGSYNEQFF	TGTGCTAGTGGTTTGGTTCTTTTAGCGGGGGGAGATGGCTCCTACAATGAGCAGTTCTTC
TRBV10-3	TRBJ2-5	NA	NA	CAISDSTETQYF	TGTGCCATCAGTGATTCCACAGAGACCCAGTACTTC
TRBV29-1	TRBJ1-1	NA	NA	CSGGRETEAFF	TGCAGCGGGGGGAGGGAAACTGAAGCTTTCTTT
TRBV5-1	TRBJ2-5	NA	NA	CASTSGTDLQETQYF	TGCGCCAGCACATCCGGGACGGATCTACAAGAGACCCAGTACTTC
TRBV9	TRBJ1-1	NA	NA	CASSVTGTNTEAFF	TGTGCCAGCAGCGTAACGGGGACAAACACTGAAGCTTTCTTT
TRBV29-1	TRBJ2-7	TRBD1	few	CSVGRTGDPRNEQYF	TGCAGCGTTGGGAGGACAGGGGATCCGCGGAACGAGCAGTACTTC
TRBV5-1	TRBJ2-5	NA	few	CASKTTGGSQETQYF	TGCGCCAGCAAAACCACCGGTGGCAGCCAAGAGACCCAGTACTTC
TRBV7-6	TRBJ1-6	NA	many	CASSLVPGEGSPLHF	TGTGCCAGCAGCTTAGTCCCGGGGGAGGGTTCACCCCTCCACTTT
TRBV12-3/TRBV12-4	TRBJ2-2	TRBD1	NA	CASSQTGGASGELFF	TGTGCCAGCAGTCAGACAGGGGGCGCGTCCGGGGAGCTGTTTTTT
TRBV2	TRBJ2-1	NA	few	CATDREAVGNEQFF	TGTGCCACCGATAGGGAGGCGGTTGGCAATGAGCAGTTCTTC
TRBV5-5	TRBJ2-4	NA	few	CASRDLDTNDKNIQYF	TGTGCCAGCAGGGACTTGGACACGAATGACAAAAACATTCAGTACTTC
TRBV20-1	TRBJ2-5	NA	NA	CSARDYLETQYF	TGCAGTGCTAGAGATTATTTAGAGACCCAGTACTTC
TRBV6-1	TRBJ2-6	NA	NA	CASGWESWANVLTF	TGTGCCAGCGGGTGGGAGTCCTGGGCCAACGTCCTGACTTTC
TRBV20-1	TRBJ2-7	TRBD1	few	CSAVDRAPYEQYF	TGCAGTGCTGTGGACAGGGCTCCTTACGAGCAGTACTTC
TRBV7-8	TRBJ2-5	NA	once	CASSSGTGNRETQYF	TGTGCCAGCAGCTCCGGGACTGGAAACAGGGAGACCCAGTACTTC
TRBV7-2	TRBJ2-7	NA	NA	CASWDDSYEQYF	TGTGCTTCCTGGGACGACTCCTACGAGCAGTACTTC
TRBV20-1	TRBJ2-7	NA	once	CSATRLATLYEQYF	TGCAGTGCAACCCGCCTCGCCACCCTCTACGAGCAGTACTTC